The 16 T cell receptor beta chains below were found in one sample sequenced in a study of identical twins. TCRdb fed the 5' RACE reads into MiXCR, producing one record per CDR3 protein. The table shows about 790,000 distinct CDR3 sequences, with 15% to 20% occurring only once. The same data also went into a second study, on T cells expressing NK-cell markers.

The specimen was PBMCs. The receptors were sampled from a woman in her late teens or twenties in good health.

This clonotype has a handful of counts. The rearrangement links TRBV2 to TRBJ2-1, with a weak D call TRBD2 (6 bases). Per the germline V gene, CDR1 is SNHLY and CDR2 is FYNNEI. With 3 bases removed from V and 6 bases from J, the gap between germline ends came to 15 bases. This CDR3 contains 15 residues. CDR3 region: CASSEGLQMVNEQFF. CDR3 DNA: TGTGCCAGCAGTGAGGGACTCCAAATGGTCAATGAGCAGTTCTTC.

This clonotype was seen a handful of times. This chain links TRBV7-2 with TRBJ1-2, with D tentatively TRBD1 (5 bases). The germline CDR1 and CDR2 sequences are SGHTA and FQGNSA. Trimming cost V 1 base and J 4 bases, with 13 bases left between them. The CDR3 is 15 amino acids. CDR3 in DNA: TGTGCCAGCAGCTTAGACGGGGCCTTTGGCTATGGCTACACCTTC. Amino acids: CASSLDGAFGYGYTF.

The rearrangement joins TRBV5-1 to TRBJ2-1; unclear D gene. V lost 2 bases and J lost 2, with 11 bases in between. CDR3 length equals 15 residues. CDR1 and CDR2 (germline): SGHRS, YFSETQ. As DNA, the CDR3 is TGCGCCAGCAGCTTTGTAGGGCTAGCCTACAATGAGCAGTTCTTC. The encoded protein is CASSFVGLAYNEQFF. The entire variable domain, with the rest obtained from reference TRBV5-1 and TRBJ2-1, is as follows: KAGVTQTPRYLIKTRGQQVTLSCSPISGHRSVSWYQQTPGQGLQFLFEYFSETQRNKGNFPGRFSGRQFSNSRSEMNVSTLELGDSALYLCASSFVGLAYNEQFFGPGTRLTVL.

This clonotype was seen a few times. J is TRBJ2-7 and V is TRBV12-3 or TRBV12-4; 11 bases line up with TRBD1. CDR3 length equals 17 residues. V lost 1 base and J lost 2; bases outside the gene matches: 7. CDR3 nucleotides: TGTGCCAGCAGTTTAGTCCCTGGGACAGGGGGAACCTACGAGCAGTACTTC. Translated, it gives CASSLVPGTGGTYEQYF.

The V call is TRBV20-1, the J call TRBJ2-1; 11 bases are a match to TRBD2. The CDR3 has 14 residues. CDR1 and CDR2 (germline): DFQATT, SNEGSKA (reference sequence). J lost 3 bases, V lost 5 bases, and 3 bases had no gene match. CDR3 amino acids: CSACLAGGYNEQFF. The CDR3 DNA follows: TGCAGTGCTTGCCTAGCGGGGGGCTACAATGAGCAGTTCTTC.

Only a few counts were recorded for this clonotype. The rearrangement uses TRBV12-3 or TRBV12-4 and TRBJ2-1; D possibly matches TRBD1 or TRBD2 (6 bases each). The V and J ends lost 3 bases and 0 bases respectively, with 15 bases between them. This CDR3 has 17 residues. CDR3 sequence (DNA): TGTGCCAGCAGTTTTACAAGGGGGGTACGCTCCTACAATGAGCAGTTCTTC. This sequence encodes CASSFTRGVRSYNEQFF.

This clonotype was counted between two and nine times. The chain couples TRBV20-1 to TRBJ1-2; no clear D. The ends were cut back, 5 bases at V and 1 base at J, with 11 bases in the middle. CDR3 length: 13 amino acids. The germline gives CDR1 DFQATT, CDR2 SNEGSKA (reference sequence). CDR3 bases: TGCAGTGCTTCCCAGGCACGTAACTATGGCTACACCTTC. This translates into CSASQARNYGYTF.

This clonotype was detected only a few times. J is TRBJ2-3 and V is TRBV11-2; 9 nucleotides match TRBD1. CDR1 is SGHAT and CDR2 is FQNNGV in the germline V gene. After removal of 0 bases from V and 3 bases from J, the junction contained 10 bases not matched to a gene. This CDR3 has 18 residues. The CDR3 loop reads CASSLEIAGTGITDTQYF. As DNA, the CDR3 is TGTGCCAGCAGCTTAGAAATTGCCGGGACAGGGATAACAGATACGCAGTATTTT.

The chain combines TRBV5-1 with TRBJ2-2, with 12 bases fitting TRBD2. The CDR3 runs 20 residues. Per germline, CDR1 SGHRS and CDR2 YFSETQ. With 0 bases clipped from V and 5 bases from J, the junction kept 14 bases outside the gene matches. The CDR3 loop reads CASSLAPLTSGGSRTGELFF. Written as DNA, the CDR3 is TGCGCCAGCAGCTTGGCCCCTCTGACTAGCGGGGGAAGTCGTACCGGGGAGCTGTTTTTT. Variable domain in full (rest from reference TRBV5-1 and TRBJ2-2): KAGVTQTPRYLIKTRGQQVTLSCSPISGHRSVSWYQQTPGQGLQFLFEYFSETQRNKGNFPGRFSGRQFSNSRSEMNVSTLELGDSALYLCASSLAPLTSGGSRTGELFFGEGSRLTVL.

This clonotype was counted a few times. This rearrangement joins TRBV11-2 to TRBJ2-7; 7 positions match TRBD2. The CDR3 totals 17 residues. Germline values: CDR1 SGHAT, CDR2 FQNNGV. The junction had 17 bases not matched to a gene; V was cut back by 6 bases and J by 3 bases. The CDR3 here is CASSRRPRDYAFYEQYF. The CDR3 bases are TGTGCCAGCAGTAGAAGACCCCGGGACTATGCCTTCTACGAGCAGTACTTC.

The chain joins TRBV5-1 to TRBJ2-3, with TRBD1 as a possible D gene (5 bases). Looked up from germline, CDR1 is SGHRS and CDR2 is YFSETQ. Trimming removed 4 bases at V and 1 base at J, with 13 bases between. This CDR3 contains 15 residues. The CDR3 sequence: CASSVQDPGTDTQYF. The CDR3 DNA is TGCGCCAGCAGCGTACAGGATCCTGGCACAGATACGCAGTATTTT.

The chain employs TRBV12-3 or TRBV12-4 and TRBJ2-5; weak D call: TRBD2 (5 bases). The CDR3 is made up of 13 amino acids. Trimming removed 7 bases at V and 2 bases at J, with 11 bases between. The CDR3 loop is CASTELVQETQYF. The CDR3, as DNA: TGTGCCAGCACCGAACTAGTGCAAGAGACCCAGTACTTC.

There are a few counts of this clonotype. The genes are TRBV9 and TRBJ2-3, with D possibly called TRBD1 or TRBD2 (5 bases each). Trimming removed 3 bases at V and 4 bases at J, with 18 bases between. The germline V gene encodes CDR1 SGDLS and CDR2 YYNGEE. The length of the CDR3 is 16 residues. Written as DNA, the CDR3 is TGTGCCAGCAGCGCCACCGGGACCCCGCGAGCAGATACGCAGTATTTT. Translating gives CASSATGTPRADTQYF.

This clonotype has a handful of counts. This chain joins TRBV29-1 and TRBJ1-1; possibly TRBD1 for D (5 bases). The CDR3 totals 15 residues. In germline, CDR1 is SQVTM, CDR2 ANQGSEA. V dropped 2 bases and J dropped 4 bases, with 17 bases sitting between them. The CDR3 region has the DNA TGCAGCGTTGAAATGGTTCGACAGACGATCACTGAAGCTTTCTTT. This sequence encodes CSVEMVRQTITEAFF.

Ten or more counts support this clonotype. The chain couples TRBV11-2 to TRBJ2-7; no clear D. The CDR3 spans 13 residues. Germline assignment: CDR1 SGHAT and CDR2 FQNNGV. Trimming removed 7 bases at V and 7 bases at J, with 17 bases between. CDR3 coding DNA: TGTGCCAGCACCACCTTAGCCCAGCGTGAGCAGTACTTC. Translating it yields CASTTLAQREQYF.

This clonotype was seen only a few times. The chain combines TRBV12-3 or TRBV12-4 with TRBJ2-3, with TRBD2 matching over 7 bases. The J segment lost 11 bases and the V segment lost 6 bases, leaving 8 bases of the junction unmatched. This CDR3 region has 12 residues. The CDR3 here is CASRTRAGWQYF. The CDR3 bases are TGTGCCAGCAGGACTAGAGCGGGGTGGCAGTATTTT.